This entry features one T cell receptor beta chain sequence. Researchers sorted participants into cohorts using their self-reported clinical history. This sample stems from a study of blood T cell repertoires in COVID-19. Study in general: Acute and convalescent COVID-19 samples came from the United States, Italy and Spain.

Original analysis: Reference gene primer amplification gave estimated nucleated cell counts. Using immunoSEQ multiplex PCR, the repertoire was profiled, and TCRdb retains in-frame clones only, with some absent. That table gives V, J and clone size, and the DNA gave D and trimming. The sample includes around 330,000 clones, 89% of them seen just once. The TCR originated in a woman aged 40 to 49 who had recovered from COVID-19. Sample: PBMCs or T cells enriched from blood (not recorded which).

The CDR3 DNA reads TGTGCCAGCAGCGCTCCCGGGACAGGGTCCTACGAGCAGTACTTC. Its translation: CASSAPGTGSYEQYF. The V gene is TRBV6-5, the J gene TRBJ2-7; 9 nucleotides match TRBD1. The CDR3 runs 15 residues. Germline V CDR1 and CDR2: MNHEY, SVGAGI. Trimming removed 6 bases from V and 1 base from J; junction bases left unmatched: 7.